One and the same sample provided the 18 T cell receptor beta chains below, sequenced in a study of cytomegalovirus exposure and HLA in healthy donors. Vbeta (60) and Jbeta (13) primers were used in the PCR. Assay used: immunoSEQ multiplex PCR; TCRdb lists only in-frame clones, some missing. Of 80,000 to 130,000 clones in the sample, around 82% are singletons; the top ten hold about 4.2%. The specimen sequenced was PBMCs. Receptors originate from a woman aged 45-59 years in good health and CMV-seropositive.

The gene calls are TRBV18 and TRBJ1-1; D ambiguous. The CDR3 runs 16 residues. Looked up from germline, CDR1 is KGHSH and CDR2 is LQKENI. Trimming took off 3 bases at V and 4 bases at J, with 18 bases between the two ends. The CDR3 sequence: CASSPSAAGMGTEAFF. The CDR3 DNA sequence: TGTGCCAGCTCACCCTCGGCCGCGGGGATGGGCACTGAAGCTTTCTTT.

The chain recombines TRBV25-1 with TRBJ1-2; unclear D gene. Deletions cut 3 bases from V and 6 bases from J, with 14 bases between. This CDR3 has 14 residues. Germline V gene sequence: CDR1 MGHDK, CDR2 SYGVNS. The CDR3 region is CASSDGVGKNGYTF. CDR3 nucleotide sequence: TGTGCCAGCAGTGACGGGGTGGGGAAAAATGGCTACACCTTC.

The J gene is TRBJ2-5, the V gene TRBV7-8, with D possibly being TRBD1 (5 bases). The germline CDR1 and CDR2 sequences are SGHVS and FQNEAQ. This CDR3 has 14 residues. Trimming cost V 5 bases and J 1 base, with 11 bases left between them. CDR3 coding DNA: TGTGCCAGCAGCCGAGGCAGGGCCCAAGAGACCCAGTACTTC. It encodes CASSRGRAQETQYF.

V usage is TRBV7-9 and J usage is TRBJ2-1; possible D gene TRBD1, 6 bases. This CDR3 spans 14 amino acids. V was cut by 5 bases and J by 2 bases, with 10 bases left in between. Germline CDR1 is SEHNR and CDR2 is FQNEAQ (reference sequence). DNA for the CDR3: TGTGCCAGCAGCGGCAGGGGTGCCTACAATGAGCAGTTCTTC. Protein product: CASSGRGAYNEQFF.

The gene calls are TRBV4-1 and TRBJ1-2; D is unclear. Germline loops: CDR1 MGHRA, CDR2 YSYEKL. The CDR3 has 11 amino acids. The V end was cut by 5 bases, the J end by 4 bases, with 5 bases between. In nucleotides, the CDR3 is TGCGCCAGCAGCGAGGGCTATGGCTACACCTTC. It translates to CASSEGYGYTF.

The CDR3 bases are TGTGCCAGCAGCTTAGGGACTGTATACAATGAGCAGTTCTTC. This codes for CASSLGTVYNEQFF. The chain combines TRBV7-9 with TRBJ2-1; tentative D call: TRBD2 (5 bases). Trimming stripped 1 base from V and 4 bases from J, with 8 bases between. This CDR3 comprises 14 residues. Germline CDR1 SEHNR, CDR2 FQNEAQ (reference sequence). The full variable domain, in which reference TRBV7-9 and TRBJ2-1 provide the parts outside the CDR3, is DTGVSQNPRHKITKRGQNVTFRCDPISEHNRLYWYRQTLGQGPEFLTYFQNEAQLEKSRLLSDRFSAERPKGSFSTLEIQRTEQGDSAMYLCASSLGTVYNEQFFGPGTRLTVL.

The chain is built from TRBV19 and TRBJ2-3; 11 bases fit TRBD2. Germline V lookup: CDR1 LNHDA, CDR2 SQIVND (reference sequence). The CDR3 is 15 amino acids. V trimming: 4 bases; J trimming: 5 bases; junction bases outside the gene matches: 5. The CDR3 spells CASSTPGLAVDTQYF. In DNA form, the CDR3 reads TGTGCCAGTAGTACACCGGGACTAGCGGTAGATACGCAGTATTTT.

This chain uses TRBV18 with TRBJ1-1; tentative D call: TRBD1 (6 bases). Germline CDR1 reads KGHSH; CDR2 reads LQKENI. Trimming shortened V by 3 bases and J by 4 bases, and 12 bases separated the two germline ends. The length of the CDR3 is 14 residues. CDR3 protein: CASSPSGGLTEAFF. In DNA, the CDR3 is TGTGCCAGCTCACCTTCGGGGGGGCTCACTGAAGCTTTCTTT. Using reference TRBV18 and TRBJ1-1 for the parts outside the CDR3, the full variable domain is NAGVMQNPRHLVRRRGQEARLRCSPMKGHSHVYWYRQLPEEGLKFMVYLQKENIIDESGMPKERFSAEFPKEGPSILRIQQVVRGDSAAYFCASSPSGGLTEAFFGQGTRLTVV.

The V gene is TRBV2, the J gene TRBJ2-5; no firm D call. Germline CDR1 SNHLY, CDR2 FYNNEI. There are 11 residues in the CDR3. Trimming left V 7 bases short and J 5 bases short, with 8 bases between. The CDR3: CASTNTETQYF. The CDR3 DNA sequence: TGTGCCAGCACCAACACGGAGACCCAGTACTTC.

This clone was counted only a few times. This sequence joins TRBV5-8 and TRBJ2-3; 10 nucleotides line up with TRBD1. CDR1 SGHTS and CDR2 YDEGEE come from the germline V gene. With 4 bases clipped from V and 6 bases from J, the junction kept 8 bases outside the gene matches. The CDR3 contains 15 residues. CDR3 nucleotide sequence: TGTGCCAGCAGCCTACCGACAGGGGGCAGGGATACGCAGTATTTT. Protein: CASSLPTGGRDTQYF.

The rearrangement uses TRBV4-1 and TRBJ1-1; 7 bases are shared with TRBD1. The V gene's germline CDR1 is MGHRA and CDR2 YSYEKL. The ends lost 1 base at V and 7 bases at J; junction bases unmatched: 6. The CDR3 length is 14 residues. CDR3 sequence: CASSQGQGGVEAFF. DNA of the CDR3: TGCGCCAGCAGCCAAGGACAGGGTGGTGTTGAAGCTTTCTTT.

This CDR3 is CASSPSSGNTIYF. As DNA, the CDR3 is TGCGCCAGCAGCCCGTCCTCTGGAAACACCATATATTTT. The chain joins TRBV5-1 to TRBJ1-3; D unresolved. CDR1 and CDR2 (germline): SGHRS, YFSETQ. Trimming left V 4 bases short and J 0 bases short, with 5 bases between. The length of the CDR3 is 13 residues.

The chain joins TRBV6-1 to TRBJ2-7; TRBD2 matches at 13 bases. Germline loops: CDR1 MNHNS, CDR2 SASEGT. CDR3 length: 14 residues. V trimming: 8 bases; J trimming: 3 bases; junction bases outside the gene matches: 4. Here the CDR3 reads CASAWTSGSYEQYF. The CDR3 DNA follows: TGTGCCAGCGCCTGGACTAGCGGGAGCTACGAGCAGTACTTC.

The genes are TRBV5-6 and TRBJ1-2; possibly TRBD1 for D (6 bases). The germline CDR1 and CDR2 sequences are SGHDT and YYEEEE. V shed 3 bases and J shed 1 base, with 7 bases lying between them. This CDR3 has 13 residues. DNA of the CDR3: TGTGCCAGCAGCTCAGGGGTTAACTATGGCTACACCTTC. It is translated as CASSSGVNYGYTF. The variable domain in full, completed from reference TRBV5-6 and TRBJ1-2, reads DAGVTQSPTHLIKTRGQQVTLRCSPKSGHDTVSWYQQALGQGPQFIFQYYEEEERQRGNFPDRFSGHQFPNYSSELNVNALLLGDSALYLCASSSGVNYGYTFGSGTRLTVV.

The chain joins TRBV6-1 to TRBJ2-2; D perhaps matches TRBD1 (7 bases). Trimming took off 5 bases at V and 6 bases at J, with 16 bases between the two ends. This CDR3 is 15 amino acids long. Germline V gives CDR1 MNHNS, CDR2 SASEGT. The CDR3 region has the DNA TGTGCCAGCAGTCGGCAGGGGGGATTCCCCGGGGAGCTGTTTTTT. Its protein product is CASSRQGGFPGELFF.

The chain employs TRBV12-5 and TRBJ2-2; 8 bases are shared with TRBD2. The ends lost 5 bases at V and 7 bases at J; junction bases unmatched: 12. CDR1 is LGHNT, CDR2 FRNRAP, per germline. The CDR3 loop spans 16 amino acids. The CDR3 DNA reads TGTGCTAGTGGTATCATAGCGGGGAGGGCCCACGGGGAGCTGTTTTTT. Translated, it gives CASGIIAGRAHGELFF.

The rearrangement joins TRBV10-2 to TRBJ1-2; 7 nucleotides align to TRBD1. This CDR3 has 13 amino acids. J gave up 6 bases and V 4 bases, and 5 bases lay outside the gene matches. Germline V gene lookup returns CDR1 WSHSY and CDR2 SAAADI. This CDR3 reads CASSAQGRDGYTF. The CDR3 bases are TGCGCCAGCAGTGCACAGGGGCGGGATGGCTACACCTTC.

The genes are TRBV7-8 and TRBJ2-1; TRBD2 might be the D (5 bases). Trimming left V 5 bases short and J 7 bases short, with 18 bases between. The germline gives CDR1 SGHVS, CDR2 FQNEAQ. This CDR3 region has 15 residues. The CDR3, as DNA: TGTGCCAGCAGCCCAGGAAGTAGCCGGGATAATGAGCAGTTCTTC. This gives the protein CASSPGSSRDNEQFF.